A selection of T cell receptor beta chains follows, all from one sample in a study of T-cell memory formation after mild COVID-19. Each CDR3 protein is one row after TCRdb ran MiXCR on the 5' RACE reads. The sample has fewer than 400,000 distinct CDR3 sequences; roughly 15% are singletons. The material sequenced was PBMCs or a T cell subset sorted from them (not recorded which). The receptor source for this set is a man between 18 and 29 years old who had mild COVID-19 (a few samples of this study predate the infection). Cell type and time point are not known. The CDR3 runs from the conserved cysteine through the conserved F or W. D genes are given only for firm matches. Expanded clones are given a class, and other clones once, few, many or no size at all.

D: .
V: TRBV5-6
size: many
J: TRBJ1-5
DNA: TGTGCCAGCAGCTTGGCCCGGGGGCAGCCCCAGCATTTT
CDR3: CASSLARGQPQHF

D: .
V: TRBV16
size: few
J: TRBJ1-2
DNA: TGTGCCAGCAGCCAATCCGCCAGGGGCCCGTCCCAGGACACCTTC
CDR3: CASSQSARGPSQDTF

D: TRBD1
V: TRBV5-4
size: .
J: TRBJ1-1
DNA: TGTGCCAGCAGCTCCCGGGACAGGGGGAACACTGAAGCTTTCTTT
CDR3: CASSSRDRGNTEAFF

D: .
V: TRBV7-3
size: few
J: TRBJ2-3
DNA: TGTGCCAGCAGCCCCGGGACTCTTCAAGATACGCAGTATTTT
CDR3: CASSPGTLQDTQYF

D: TRBD2
V: TRBV6-5
size: .
J: TRBJ2-3
DNA: TGTGCCAGCAGCAGACCTCGGGAGGGGCGGCCAGATACGCAGTATTTT
CDR3: CASSRPREGRPDTQYF

D: TRBD1
V: TRBV15
size: few
J: TRBJ1-2
DNA: TGTGCCACCAGCGGAGGGCCCGGGACAGGGGCCTATGGCTACACCTTC
CDR3: CATSGGPGTGAYGYTF

D: TRBD2
V: TRBV3-1
size: few
J: TRBJ2-5
DNA: TGTGCCAGCAGCCAAGACTTTCCAGCGGGGGGTCACCAGTACTTC
CDR3: CASSQDFPAGGHQYF

D: .
V: TRBV20-1
size: few
J: TRBJ2-5
DNA: TGCAGTGAGGTGCTCCAAGAGACCCAGTACTTC
CDR3: CSEVLQETQYF

D: .
V: TRBV6-5
size: .
J: TRBJ1-2
DNA: TGTGCCAGTCGTGGGGCGGCAGGCTATGGCTACACCTTC
CDR3: CASRGAAGYGYTF

D: .
V: TRBV7-2
size: .
J: TRBJ2-3
DNA: TGTGCCAGCAGTCAAAGTTCGTCTAGCTGGGATACGCAGTATTTT
CDR3: CASSQSSSSWDTQYF

D: .
V: TRBV4-1
size: few
J: TRBJ2-7
DNA: TGCGCCAGCAGCCCGGAGAGCTCCTACGAGCAGTACTTC
CDR3: CASSPESSYEQYF

D: .
V: TRBV4-3
size: .
J: TRBJ2-1
DNA: TGCGCCAGCAGCCAAGATGAGGTTAGCTCCTACAATGAGCAGTTCTTC
CDR3: CASSQDEVSSYNEQFF

D: .
V: TRBV6-2/TRBV6-3
size: few
J: TRBJ2-1
DNA: TGTGCCAGCAAGGGGCTATACAATGAGCAGTTCTTC
CDR3: CASKGLYNEQFF

D: .
V: TRBV27
size: few
J: TRBJ1-1
DNA: TGTGCCAGCAGTTCATTTCAAAGGGGAGTGAACACTGAAGCTTTCTTT
CDR3: CASSSFQRGVNTEAFF

D: .
V: TRBV29-1
size: many
J: TRBJ1-2
DNA: TGCAGCGTCGACCGGCATGGCTACACCTTC
CDR3: CSVDRHGYTF

D: TRBD1
V: TRBV6-5
size: .
J: TRBJ2-2
DNA: TGTGCCAGCAGTTACTCCGGACAGGGGAACACCGGGGAGCTGTTTTTT
CDR3: CASSYSGQGNTGELFF

D: .
V: TRBV12-3/TRBV12-4
size: few
J: TRBJ2-3
DNA: TGTGCCAGCGAACCTGGAGAGGCGCCAGATACGCAGTATTTT
CDR3: CASEPGEAPDTQYF

D: .
V: TRBV2
size: .
J: TRBJ1-5
DNA: TGTGCCAGCAGTGTTGAGGGAACGGGCAATCAGCCCCAGCATTTT
CDR3: CASSVEGTGNQPQHF

D: .
V: TRBV5-1
size: .
J: TRBJ1-2
DNA: TGCGCCAGCAGCTTGGGTGGCAGATCGGATGGCTACACCTTC
CDR3: CASSLGGRSDGYTF

D: .
V: TRBV20-1
size: many
J: TRBJ1-3
DNA: TGCAGTGCTTCCTCACCCGAGCCAGTCGGAAACACCATATATTTT
CDR3: CSASSPEPVGNTIYF

D: TRBD1
V: TRBV9
size: .
J: TRBJ1-1
DNA: TGTGCCAGCAGCGTAGCAGGGGGCTACCAGACTGAAGCTTTCTTT
CDR3: CASSVAGGYQTEAFF

D: .
V: TRBV4-1
size: few
J: TRBJ1-2
DNA: TGCGCCAGCAGCCAGTCCAAGGGCTATGGCTACACCTTC
CDR3: CASSQSKGYGYTF

D: .
V: TRBV3-1
size: .
J: TRBJ2-7
DNA: TGTGCCAGCAGCCAAGGAGGGCCGTCGGGTGTCTACGAGCAGTACTTC
CDR3: CASSQGGPSGVYEQYF

D: .
V: TRBV18
size: .
J: TRBJ2-7
DNA: TGTGCCAGCTCACCAGGGTCGGGGGAAGAGCAGTACTTC
CDR3: CASSPGSGEEQYF

D: .
V: TRBV7-9
size: .
J: TRBJ1-6
DNA: TGTGCCAGCAGCTTGCAGGGCAGTAATTCACCCCTCCACTTT
CDR3: CASSLQGSNSPLHF

D: TRBD1
V: TRBV5-1
size: many
J: TRBJ2-5
DNA: TGCGCCAGCAGCTTACAGGGGAACCAAGAGACCCAGTACTTC
CDR3: CASSLQGNQETQYF

D: TRBD1
V: TRBV27
size: few
J: TRBJ1-2
DNA: TGTGCCAGCAGTTTTACAGGGGGTAACTATGGCTACACCTTC
CDR3: CASSFTGGNYGYTF